Listed here are 17 T cell receptor beta chains from one sample, sequenced in a study of shared clonotypes between healthy human individuals (dated by TCRdb to 2020 to 2022). Receptors were amplified or captured by the immunoSEQ multiplex PCR assay. In TCRdb, the immuneACCESS table is reduced to in-frame sequences with V and J assigned. These tables do not hold every clone; where another copy was compared, an unresolved V gene accounts for under half, and the others remain unexplained. Counted in this sample were some 87,000 clones; about 70% of them appeared once. The top ten clonotypes cover 50% of the sample. The sample was memory CD8+ T cells sorted from blood. The cell subset or site label for this specimen denotes: CD45RO+ cells pooled with CCR7-negative TemRA cells. The receptor set was obtained from a man aged 25-40 years in good health.

The CDR3 DNA reads as TGTGCCACCGTAAGGAGAAACTATGGCTACACCTTC. It specifies CATVRRNYGYTF. J is TRBJ1-2 and V is TRBV28, with D hard to call. Germline loops: CDR1 MDHEN, CDR2 SYDVKM. This CDR3 contains 12 residues. The V end lost 10 bases, the J end lost 2 bases, and 11 bases lay between the germline ends.

The chain combines TRBV18 with TRBJ2-7; D unclear. CDR1 and CDR2 from the germline V gene are KGHSH and LQKENI. The CDR3 extends over 12 amino acids. V shed 6 bases and J shed 6 bases, with 12 bases lying between them. As DNA, the CDR3 is TGTGCCAGCTCTCCCTCCCGGGTCGAGCAGTACTTC. Its translation is CASSPSRVEQYF.

The chain recombines TRBV9 with TRBJ2-3; TRBD1 might be the D (6 bases). Trimming pared 7 bases from V and 4 bases from J, leaving 16 bases between. This CDR3 is 14 amino acids long. CDR1 SGDLS and CDR2 YYNGEE come from the germline V gene. In nucleotides, the CDR3 is TGTGCCAGCTCCACAGGGTCAGGTGCAGATACGCAGTATTTT. It encodes CASSTGSGADTQYF. Full variable domain (rest looked up from reference TRBV9 and TRBJ2-3): DSGVTQTPKHLITATGQRVTLRCSPRSGDLSVYWYQQSLDQGLQFLIQYYNGEERAKGNILERFSAQQFPDLHSELNLSSLELGDSALYFCASSTGSGADTQYFGPGTRLTVL.

The gene calls are TRBV6-1 and TRBJ2-7, with TRBD1 as a possible D gene (6 bases). The CDR3 sequence is 14 residues long. Per the germline V gene, CDR1 is MNHNS and CDR2 is SASEGT. Trimming removed 2 bases at V and 1 base at J, with 9 bases between. In DNA, the CDR3 is TGTGCCAGCAGTGAATCGGGACAATCCTACGAGCAGTACTTC. It is translated as CASSESGQSYEQYF.

V is TRBV19 and J is TRBJ2-7, with 10 bases aligning to TRBD1. Germline V gives CDR1 LNHDA, CDR2 SQIVND (reference sequence). J was trimmed by 4 bases and V by 6 bases; bases with no gene match: 3. This CDR3 comprises 13 residues. CDR3 residues: CASSGDRGYEQYF. The CDR3 region has the DNA TGTGCCAGTAGCGGGGACAGGGGTTACGAGCAGTACTTC.

The V and J genes are TRBV7-9 and TRBJ2-3; the D gene is possibly TRBD2 (6 bases). Germline CDR1 and CDR2: SEHNR and FQNEAQ (reference sequence). V was trimmed by 1 base and J by 15 bases, leaving 14 bases between them. This CDR3 region has 12 residues. In nucleotides, the CDR3 is TGTGCCAGCAGCTTAGATGCGGAGGGGTCTTATTTT. Protein sequence: CASSLDAEGSYF. The whole variable domain, filled in from reference TRBV7-9 and TRBJ2-3, reads DTGVSQNPRHKITKRGQNVTFRCDPISEHNRLYWYRQTLGQGPEFLTYFQNEAQLEKSRLLSDRFSAERPKGSFSTLEIQRTEQGDSAMYLCASSLDAEGSYFGPGTRLTVL.

V gene TRBV6-6 combines with J gene TRBJ2-7, with 7 nucleotides matching TRBD2. The CDR3 loop spans 15 amino acids. Germline values: CDR1 MNHNY, CDR2 SVGAGI (reference sequence). Trimming at V came to 4 bases and at J to 3 bases, leaving 9 bases not matched to a gene. The DNA of the CDR3 is TGTGCCAGCAGTTCCCCCGGACTAGTGAACTACGAGCAGTACTTC. It is translated as CASSSPGLVNYEQYF.

The chain couples TRBV5-4 to TRBJ2-1; D perhaps matches TRBD2 (5 bases). Germline CDR1 and CDR2: SGHNT and YYREEE (reference sequence). Trimming stripped 0 bases from V and 5 bases from J, with 9 bases between. The CDR3 covers 14 residues. CDR3 sequence: CASSLERTHNEQFF. The CDR3 region has the DNA TGTGCCAGCAGCTTGGAGCGGACCCACAATGAGCAGTTCTTC.

V is TRBV28 and J is TRBJ2-5; weak D call: TRBD1 (6 bases). The germline V and J ends were trimmed by 4 bases and 5 bases, with 17 bases remaining between them. This CDR3 is 15 amino acids long. Germline V lookup: CDR1 MDHEN, CDR2 SYDVKM. CDR3 nucleotide sequence: TGTGCCAGCAGTTCACGAGGGGGACGACGGGAGACCCAGTACTTC. It encodes CASSSRGGRRETQYF.

The CDR3, as DNA: TGTGCCAGCAGCATGAGTGGCAATCAGCCCCAGCATTTT. Translation: CASSMSGNQPQHF. The chain recombines TRBV11-2 with TRBJ1-5; D is undetermined. Trimming took off 5 bases at V and 2 bases at J, with 7 bases between the two ends. The CDR3 has 13 amino acids. CDR1 and CDR2 from the germline V gene are SGHAT and FQNNGV.

This chain joins TRBV5-6 and TRBJ1-3; a weak D match, TRBD1 (5 bases). The CDR3 is 16 amino acids. Germline CDR1 reads SGHDT; CDR2 reads YYEEEE. V lost 0 bases to trimming and J lost 5 bases, with 15 bases between them. CDR3 residues: CASSLVGGTSRNTIYF. In DNA form, the CDR3 reads TGTGCCAGCAGCTTGGTTGGGGGAACGTCTAGAAACACCATATATTTT. The complete variable domain, with remaining parts taken from reference TRBV5-6 and TRBJ1-3, reads DAGVTQSPTHLIKTRGQQVTLRCSPKSGHDTVSWYQQALGQGPQFIFQYYEEEERQRGNFPDRFSGHQFPNYSSELNVNALLLGDSALYLCASSLVGGTSRNTIYFGEGSWLTVV.

The table lists this clone with a few counts. The chain carries TRBV6-6 and TRBJ1-2; 8 bases map to TRBD1. CDR3 size: 15 residues. The J segment lost 8 bases and the V segment lost 6 bases, leaving 14 bases of the junction unmatched. In germline, CDR1 is MNHNY, CDR2 SVGAGI (reference sequence). CDR3 sequence reads: CASSYPGTGPRGYTF. For the CDR3, the DNA is TGTGCCAGCAGCTACCCCGGGACAGGCCCCAGGGGCTACACCTTC.

This clone appeared a few times. V gene TRBV27 combines with J gene TRBJ2-1, with 11 bases lining up with TRBD2. The germline CDR1 and CDR2 sequences are MNHEY and SMNVEV (reference sequence). The CDR3 is 17 amino acids. V shed 3 bases and J 4 bases; nucleotides not matched to a gene: 8. The CDR3 DNA reads as TGTGCCAGCAGTTTTCGTCCGCTAGCGGGAGGTTACAATGAGCAGTTCTTC. This codes for CASSFRPLAGGYNEQFF.

The chain recombines TRBV29-1 with TRBJ2-2; 7 nucleotides line up with TRBD2. The V segment lost 6 bases and the J segment 6 bases; nucleotides outside the gene matches: 13. Per the germline V gene, CDR1 is SQVTM and CDR2 is ANQGSEA. The CDR3 covers 15 residues. The chain's CDR3 is CSVRENRGDSGELFF. The CDR3 region has the DNA TGCAGCGTCCGGGAGAATCGGGGGGATTCCGGGGAGCTGTTTTTT.

The V gene is TRBV4-3, the J gene TRBJ2-1, with D maybe TRBD1 (6 bases). From germline, CDR1 is LGHNA and CDR2 YSLEER. The V end was cut by 2 bases, the J end by 4 bases, with 12 bases between. This CDR3 has 15 residues. CDR3 amino acids: CASSQPGTNYNEQFF. The CDR3 nucleotides read TGCGCCAGCAGCCAACCCGGGACAAATTACAATGAGCAGTTCTTC.

This clone was seen at least ten times. V usage is TRBV5-6 and J usage is TRBJ2-6, with no clear D. Germline V gives CDR1 SGHDT, CDR2 YYEEEE. V shed 4 bases and J shed 0 bases, with 5 bases lying between them. There are 14 residues in the CDR3. The DNA of the CDR3 is TGTGCCAGCAGCCACCCCTCTGGGGCCAACGTCCTGACTTTC. The encoded protein is CASSHPSGANVLTF.

The chain has TRBV19 and TRBJ1-5, with TRBD1 identical over 7 bases. Germline-derived CDR1 and CDR2 are LNHDA and SQIVND (reference sequence). Trimming at V came to 5 bases and at J to 4 bases, leaving 11 bases not matched to a gene. The CDR3 has 16 residues. The DNA of the CDR3 is TGTGCCAGTAGTCTAACACAGGGGAGGAGTAATCAGCCCCAGCATTTT. Translation: CASSLTQGRSNQPQHF.